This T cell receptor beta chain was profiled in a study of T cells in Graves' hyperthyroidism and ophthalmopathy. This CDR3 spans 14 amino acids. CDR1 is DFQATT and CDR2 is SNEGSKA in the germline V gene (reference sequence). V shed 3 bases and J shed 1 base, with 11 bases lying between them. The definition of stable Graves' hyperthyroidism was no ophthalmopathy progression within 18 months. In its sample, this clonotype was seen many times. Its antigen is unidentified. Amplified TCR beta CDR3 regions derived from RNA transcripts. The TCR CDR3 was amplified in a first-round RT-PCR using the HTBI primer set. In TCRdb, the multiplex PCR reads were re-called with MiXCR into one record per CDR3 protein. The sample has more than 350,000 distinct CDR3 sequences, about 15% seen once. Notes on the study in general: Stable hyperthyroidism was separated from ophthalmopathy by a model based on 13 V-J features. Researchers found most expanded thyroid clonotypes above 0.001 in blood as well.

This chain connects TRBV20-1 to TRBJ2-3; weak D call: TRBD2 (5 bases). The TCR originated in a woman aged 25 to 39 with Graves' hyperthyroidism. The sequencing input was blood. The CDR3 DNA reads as TGCAGTGCTAGGGGCCCCGGGGGCACAGATACGCAGTATTTT. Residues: CSARGPGGTDTQYF.